The 3 T cell receptor beta chains below all came from one sample that was sequenced in a study of OX40 agonist ivuxolimab in advanced cancers. TCRdb keeps only in-frame clones here, not all; method: immunoSEQ multiplex PCR. The sample includes approximately 60,000 clones, more than 70% of them seen just once. The sequences come from CD4+ or CD8+ T cells sorted from blood, collected in a trial of the OX40 agonist ivuxolimab. These receptors originate from an adult with an advanced solid tumor such as melanoma, head and neck, liver or kidney cancer.

In this sample, this clone turned up once. The chain employs TRBV10-3 and TRBJ2-1, with a possible D match to TRBD1 (5 bases). This CDR3 has 13 amino acids. V was clipped by 7 bases and J by 5 bases, with 12 bases between them. Germline CDR1 and CDR2: ENHRY and SYGVKD. CDR3 residues: CAIKGQGDNEQFF. In DNA form, the CDR3 reads TGTGCCATCAAAGGCCAGGGTGACAATGAGCAGTTCTTC.

This clone was detected only a few times. The V call is TRBV7-9, the J call TRBJ2-3, with TRBD1 matching 8 bases. Germline V gene data show CDR1 as SEHNR and CDR2 as FQNEAQ (reference sequence). V was clipped by 5 bases and J by 6 bases; unmatched bases: 7. The length of the CDR3 is 14 residues. The CDR3 spells CASSDTGGYDTQYF. CDR3 DNA sequence: TGTGCCAGCAGCGATACAGGGGGATACGATACGCAGTATTTT.

The genes are TRBV19 and TRBJ1-1, with D tentatively TRBD1 (6 bases). This CDR3 spans 16 amino acids. Trimming took off 4 bases at V and 3 bases at J, with 18 bases between the two ends. From germline, CDR1 is LNHDA and CDR2 SQIVND (reference sequence). The CDR3 here is CASSKGEGRLDTEAFF. The CDR3 DNA sequence: TGTGCCAGTAGTAAGGGGGAGGGGAGATTGGACACTGAAGCTTTCTTT.